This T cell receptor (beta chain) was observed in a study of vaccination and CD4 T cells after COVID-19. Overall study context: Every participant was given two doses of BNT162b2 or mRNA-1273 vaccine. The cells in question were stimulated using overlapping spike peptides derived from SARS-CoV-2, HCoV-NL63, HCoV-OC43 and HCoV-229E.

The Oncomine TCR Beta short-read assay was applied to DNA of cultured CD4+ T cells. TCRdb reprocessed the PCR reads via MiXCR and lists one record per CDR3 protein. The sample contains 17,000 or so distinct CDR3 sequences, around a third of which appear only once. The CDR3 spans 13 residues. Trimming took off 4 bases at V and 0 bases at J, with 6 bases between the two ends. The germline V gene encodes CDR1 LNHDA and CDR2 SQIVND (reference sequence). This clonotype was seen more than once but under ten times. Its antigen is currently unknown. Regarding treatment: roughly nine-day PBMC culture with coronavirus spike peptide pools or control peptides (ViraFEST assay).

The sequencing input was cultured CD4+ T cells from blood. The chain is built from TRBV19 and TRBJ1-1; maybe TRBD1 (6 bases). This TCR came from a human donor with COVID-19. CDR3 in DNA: TGTGCCAGTAGTAGGGACATGAACACTGAAGCTTTCTTT. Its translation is CASSRDMNTEAFF.